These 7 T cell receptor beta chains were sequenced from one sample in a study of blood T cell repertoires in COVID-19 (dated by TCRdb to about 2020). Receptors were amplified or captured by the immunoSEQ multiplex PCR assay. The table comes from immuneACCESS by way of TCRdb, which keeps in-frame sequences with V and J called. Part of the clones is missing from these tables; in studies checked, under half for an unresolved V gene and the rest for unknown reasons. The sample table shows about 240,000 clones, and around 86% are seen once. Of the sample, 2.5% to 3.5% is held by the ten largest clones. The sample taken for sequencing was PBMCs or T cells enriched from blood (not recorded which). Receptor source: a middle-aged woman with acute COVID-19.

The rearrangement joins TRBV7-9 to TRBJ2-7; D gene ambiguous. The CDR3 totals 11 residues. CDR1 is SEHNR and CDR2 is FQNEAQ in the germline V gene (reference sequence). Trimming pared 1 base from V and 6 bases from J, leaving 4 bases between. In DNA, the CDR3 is TGTGCCAGCAGCTTAGACAGCGAGCAGTACTTC. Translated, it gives CASSLDSEQYF.

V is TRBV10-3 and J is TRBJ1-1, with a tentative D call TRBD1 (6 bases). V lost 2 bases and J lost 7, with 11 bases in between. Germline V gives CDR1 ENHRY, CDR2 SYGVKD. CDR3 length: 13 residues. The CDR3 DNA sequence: TGTGCCATCAGTGAGCTGGGGGCATTTGAAGCTTTCTTT. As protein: CAISELGAFEAFF.

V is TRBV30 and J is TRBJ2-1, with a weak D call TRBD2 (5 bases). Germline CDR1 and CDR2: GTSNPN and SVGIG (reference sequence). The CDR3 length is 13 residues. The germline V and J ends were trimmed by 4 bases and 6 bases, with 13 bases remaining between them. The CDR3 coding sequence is TGTGCCTGGATATCCGGGATGGTCAATGAGCAGTTCTTC. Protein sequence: CAWISGMVNEQFF.

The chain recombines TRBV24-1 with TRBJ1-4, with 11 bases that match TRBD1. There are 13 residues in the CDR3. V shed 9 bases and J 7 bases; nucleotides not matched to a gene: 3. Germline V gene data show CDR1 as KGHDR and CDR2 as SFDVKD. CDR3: CATGDRGSEKLFF. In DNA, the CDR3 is TGTGCCACCGGGGACAGGGGGAGTGAAAAACTGTTTTTT.

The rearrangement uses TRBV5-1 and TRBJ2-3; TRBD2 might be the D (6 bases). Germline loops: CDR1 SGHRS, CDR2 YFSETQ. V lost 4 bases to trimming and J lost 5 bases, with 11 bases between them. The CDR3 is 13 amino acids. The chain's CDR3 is CASSRGLGDTQYF. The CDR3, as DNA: TGCGCCAGCAGCCGGGGACTTGGAGATACGCAGTATTTT.

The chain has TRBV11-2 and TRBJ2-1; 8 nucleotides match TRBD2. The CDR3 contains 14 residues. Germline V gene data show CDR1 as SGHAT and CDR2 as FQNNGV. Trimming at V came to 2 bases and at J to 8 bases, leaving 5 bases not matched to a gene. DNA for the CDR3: TGTGCCAGCAGCTTAACAGCGGGAGCGGATGAGCAGTTCTTC. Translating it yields CASSLTAGADEQFF.

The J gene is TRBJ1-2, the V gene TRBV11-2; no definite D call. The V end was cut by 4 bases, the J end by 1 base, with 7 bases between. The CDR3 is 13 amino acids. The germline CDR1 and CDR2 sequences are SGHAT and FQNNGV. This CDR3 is CASSSRDNYGYTF. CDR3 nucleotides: TGTGCCAGCAGCTCCCGGGATAACTATGGCTACACCTTC. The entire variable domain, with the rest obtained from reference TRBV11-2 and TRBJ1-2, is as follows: EAGVAQSPRYKIIEKRQSVAFWCNPISGHATLYWYQQILGQGPKLLIQFQNNGVVDDSQLPKDRFSAERLKGVDSTLKIQPAKLEDSAVYLCASSSRDNYGYTFGSGTRLTVV.